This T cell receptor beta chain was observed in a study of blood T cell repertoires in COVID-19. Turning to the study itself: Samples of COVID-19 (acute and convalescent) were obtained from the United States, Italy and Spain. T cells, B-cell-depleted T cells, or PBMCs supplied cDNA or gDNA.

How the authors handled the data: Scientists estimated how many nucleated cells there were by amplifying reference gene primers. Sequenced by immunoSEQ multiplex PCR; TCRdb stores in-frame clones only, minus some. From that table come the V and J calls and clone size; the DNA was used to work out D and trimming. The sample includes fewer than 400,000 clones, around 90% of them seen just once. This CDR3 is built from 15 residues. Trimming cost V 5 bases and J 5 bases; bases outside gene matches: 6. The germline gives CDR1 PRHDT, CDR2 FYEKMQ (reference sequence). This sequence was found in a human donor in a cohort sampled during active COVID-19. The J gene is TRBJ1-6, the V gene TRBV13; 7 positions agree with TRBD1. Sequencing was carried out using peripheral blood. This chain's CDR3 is CASSRQGVDNSPLHF. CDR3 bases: TGTGCCAGCAGCCGACAGGGTGTTGATAATTCACCCCTCCACTTT. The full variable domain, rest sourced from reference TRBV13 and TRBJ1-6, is AAGVIQSPRHLIKEKRETATLKCYPIPRHDTVYWYQQGPGQDPQFLISFYEKMQSDKGSIPDRFSAQQFSDYHSELNMSSLELGDSALYFCASSRQGVDNSPLHFGNGTRLTVT.